This T cell receptor (beta chain) was captured in a study of vaccination and CD4 T cells after COVID-19. Study-wide context: Overlapping spike pools from SARS-CoV-2 and HCoV-NL63, HCoV-OC43 and HCoV-229E served as culture stimuli.

Time point denoted: late sampling 161 to 241 days after vaccination in three convalescent patients. Treatment of the sample: roughly 10-day PBMC culture with coronavirus spike peptide pools or control peptides (ViraFEST assay). PBMC cultures, at roughly 2.2 million cells per well, received approximately 9.4 IU/ml IL-2 and about 10 ug/ml peptide pools. The sample holds a few counts of this clonotype. Its antigen is not known. Study findings and constraints: Spike mono-reactivity was shown by 304 of 307 vaccine-specific clones in convalescent patients.

Sequencing of cultured CD4+ T cell DNA used the Oncomine TCR Beta short-read assay. TCRdb called the PCR reads again in MiXCR, with one record for every CDR3 protein. The sample has fewer than 25,000 distinct CDR3 sequences, 35% to 45% seen once. V trimming: 5 bases; J trimming: 5 bases; junction bases outside the gene matches: 5. The germline V gene has CDR1 DFQATT and CDR2 SNEGSKA (reference sequence). The CDR3 is 13 amino acids. Sequenced here: CD4+ T cells from blood, cultured in vitro, sampled about 7 months after SARS-CoV-2 vaccination. The chain combines TRBV20-1 with TRBJ1-3; 8 bases align to TRBD1. The receptor's source is a human donor who had recovered from COVID-19. CDR3 DNA sequence: TGCAGTGCTGTCCGGGACAGGAGAAACACCATATATTTT. Translated, it gives CSAVRDRRNTIYF.